One sample yielded the 26 T cell receptor beta chains listed below, sequenced in a study of T cell changes during pregnancy in multiple sclerosis. Profiling relied on immunoSEQ multiplex PCR, and the TCRdb table lists in-frame clones only, not all of them. Altogether about 36,000 clones are present, over 85% being singletons, with the ten largest covering 0.6% to 0.9%. The sequencing here drew on CD4+ T cells from peripheral blood mononuclear cells, taken after pregnancy. These receptors all stem from a female donor in good health, enrolled as a control in a pregnancy study.

This chain connects TRBV28 to TRBJ1-5; a weak D match, TRBD1 (6 bases). The CDR3 runs 18 residues. V was trimmed by 2 bases and J by 1 base, leaving 18 bases between them. Germline values: CDR1 MDHEN, CDR2 SYDVKM. CDR3 sequence reads: CASSLNPRGHLSNQPQHF. As DNA, the CDR3 is TGTGCCAGCAGTTTAAATCCGAGGGGACACTTGAGCAATCAGCCCCAGCATTTT.

The rearrangement uses TRBV2 and TRBJ2-3; 9 bases map to TRBD2. CDR1 is SNHLY, CDR2 FYNNEI, per germline. V shed 3 bases and J 6 bases; nucleotides not matched to a gene: 10. CDR3 length: 16 residues. The chain's CDR3 is CASSDFLAGPPDTQYF. CDR3 bases: TGTGCCAGCAGTGACTTTCTAGCGGGGCCCCCGGATACGCAGTATTTT.

This rearrangement joins TRBV11-3 to TRBJ2-7, with D perhaps TRBD1 (6 bases). In germline, CDR1 is SGHNT, CDR2 YENEEA. The CDR3 runs 16 residues. V dropped 1 base and J dropped 2 bases, with 15 bases sitting between them. The CDR3 region has the DNA TGTGCCAGCAGCTTAGCGTCGGGACAAGGGACCTACGAGCAGTACTTC. It specifies CASSLASGQGTYEQYF.

The rearrangement links TRBV6-1 to TRBJ1-2; D remains ambiguous. This CDR3 comprises 14 residues. The germline CDR1 and CDR2 sequences are MNHNS and SASEGT. Trimming took 10 bases from V and 4 from J, leaving 19 bases between them. In DNA, the CDR3 is TGTGCCACCAAATCTCTCGGGTCTGGCTATGGCTACACCTTC. Amino acids: CATKSLGSGYGYTF.

This clone appeared once. V usage is TRBV18 and J usage is TRBJ2-5, with D possibly being TRBD2 (6 bases). Trimming stripped 1 base from V and 3 bases from J, with 9 bases between. CDR1 and CDR2 (germline): KGHSH, LQKENI. This CDR3 comprises 14 residues. CDR3 bases: TGTGCCAGCTCACCACGGGGGGAAAAAGAGACCCAGTACTTC. It yields the protein CASSPRGEKETQYF.

The chain employs TRBV7-9 and TRBJ2-6, with 8 positions matching TRBD1. In germline, CDR1 is SEHNR, CDR2 FQNEAQ (reference sequence). V lost 5 bases and J lost 4; bases outside the gene matches: 7. This CDR3 is built from 16 residues. Here the CDR3 reads CASSPTGGTGANVLTF. CDR3 coding DNA: TGTGCCAGCAGCCCCACAGGGGGGACAGGGGCCAACGTCCTGACTTTC.

The chain uses TRBV30 and TRBJ1-1; D gene uncertain. Trimming pared 2 bases from V and 1 base from J, leaving 14 bases between. CDR3 length: 15 residues. CDR1 and CDR2 (germline): GTSNPN, SVGIG (reference sequence). The CDR3 DNA is TGTGCCTGGAGTTTACCGGGGATAAGGAACACTGAAGCTTTCTTT. Translated: CAWSLPGIRNTEAFF.

In this sample, this clone is medium-sized. The gene calls are TRBV19 and TRBJ2-1, with unresolved D. This CDR3 region has 12 residues. In germline, CDR1 is LNHDA, CDR2 SQIVND (reference sequence). V lost 5 bases to trimming and J lost 6 bases, with 8 bases between them. The CDR3 region has the DNA TGTGCCAGTAGTGATACGAGCAATGAGCAGTTCTTC. It specifies CASSDTSNEQFF.

The chain carries TRBV4-1 and TRBJ1-1; possible D gene TRBD1, 5 bases. Germline-derived CDR1 and CDR2 are MGHRA and YSYEKL. V was pared by 2 bases and J by 2 bases, with 9 bases between. CDR3 length equals 14 residues. The CDR3 region has the DNA TGCGCCAGCAGCCAACCCGGGACTAACACTGAAGCTTTCTTT. Protein: CASSQPGTNTEAFF.

In its sample, this clone was seen a few times. The chain uses TRBV7-9 and TRBJ1-1; possible D gene TRBD1, 5 bases. The germline V and J ends were trimmed by 5 bases and 5 bases, with 12 bases remaining between them. The germline CDR1 and CDR2 sequences are SEHNR and FQNEAQ (reference sequence). This CDR3 contains 13 residues. The CDR3 spells CASSGDLRTEAFF. The CDR3 nucleotides are TGTGCCAGCAGCGGGGACTTACGGACTGAAGCTTTCTTT.

The chain uses TRBV6-5 and TRBJ1-1; 7 nucleotides line up with TRBD1. The CDR3 runs 14 residues. CDR1 and CDR2 (germline): MNHEY, SVGAGI. Trimming at V came to 6 bases and at J to 1 base, leaving 5 bases not matched to a gene. The DNA of the CDR3 is TGTGCCAGCAGCAGGGGGACGGGGAACACTGAAGCTTTCTTT. This sequence encodes CASSRGTGNTEAFF.

The V gene is TRBV18, the J gene TRBJ1-4; TRBD1 aligns across 7 bases. V lost 3 bases to trimming and J lost 2 bases; unmatched junction nucleotides: 0. Germline values: CDR1 KGHSH, CDR2 LQKENI. The CDR3 covers 14 residues. The CDR3 sequence is CASSPTGTNEKLFF. CDR3 DNA sequence: TGTGCCAGCTCACCGACAGGGACTAATGAAAAACTGTTTTTT.

This clone has just one count. The V call is TRBV5-6, the J call TRBJ1-5; a weak D match, TRBD1 (6 bases). The V end lost 4 bases, the J end lost 3 bases, and 17 bases lay between the germline ends. The CDR3 has 16 amino acids. Germline assignment: CDR1 SGHDT and CDR2 YYEEEE. CDR3 sequence (DNA): TGTGCCAGCAGCCCGTCCGGGACAACCTTCAATCAGCCCCAGCATTTT. Residues: CASSPSGTTFNQPQHF.

This chain links TRBV19 with TRBJ1-1; D possibly corresponds to TRBD1 (6 bases). CDR3 size: 14 residues. The V end lost 6 bases, the J end lost 4 bases, and 15 bases lay between the germline ends. Germline CDR1 and CDR2: LNHDA and SQIVND (reference sequence). CDR3 sequence: CASSSWTVPTEAFF. In nucleotides, the CDR3 is TGTGCCAGTAGCTCCTGGACAGTTCCCACTGAAGCTTTCTTT.

The chain has TRBV11-2 and TRBJ2-1; 10 bases match TRBD2. V lost 0 bases, J lost 7 bases, and 9 bases stayed unmatched. The CDR3 length is 17 residues. Germline loops: CDR1 SGHAT, CDR2 FQNNGV. The CDR3 bases are TGTGCCAGCAGCTTAGATTTCCTAGCGGGAGTAAAAAATGAGCAGTTCTTC. Protein product: CASSLDFLAGVKNEQFF.

In the case of this clone: Germline and junction disagree at one end, which may indicate a read error. CDR3: CLMGAWGSYNSPLHF. The CDR3 nucleotides read TGTCTAATGGGAGCCTGGGGCTCCTATAATTCACCCCTCCACTTT. The rearrangement joins TRBV23-1 to TRBJ1-6; no firm D call. TRBV23-1 qualifies as an ORF whose function is uncertain. The CDR3 runs 15 residues.

This clone was observed a single time. The J gene is TRBJ2-7, the V gene TRBV28; TRBD2 matches at 7 bases. CDR1 and CDR2 (germline): MDHEN, SYDVKM. V trimming: 5 bases; J trimming: 4 bases; junction bases outside the gene matches: 20. This CDR3 region has 18 residues. As DNA, the CDR3 is TGTGCCAGCAGTCCCTCGCGGGGGTTGGGGAGCCTAGAATACGAGCAGTACTTC. It yields the protein CASSPSRGLGSLEYEQYF.

The chain links TRBV18 to TRBJ2-3, with unresolved D. The V end lost 6 bases, the J end lost 6 bases, and 13 bases lay between the germline ends. From germline, CDR1 is KGHSH and CDR2 LQKENI. The CDR3 is 13 residues long. The CDR3 nucleotides are TGTGCCAGCTCTCTGAGGTTGAGGGATACGCAGTATTTT. Protein product: CASSLRLRDTQYF.

This clone was picked up a small number of times. The J gene is TRBJ2-5, the V gene TRBV9; weak D call: TRBD2 (6 bases). There are 13 residues in the CDR3. Germline V gives CDR1 SGDLS, CDR2 YYNGEE. V lost 4 bases, J lost 2 bases, and 9 bases lay in between. CDR3 loop: CASSLGLQETQYF. CDR3 nucleotides: TGTGCCAGCAGCTTGGGACTGCAAGAGACCCAGTACTTC.

The chain uses TRBV9 and TRBJ1-3; 7 bases agree with TRBD1. This CDR3 is built from 16 residues. Germline loops: CDR1 SGDLS, CDR2 YYNGEE. The V and J ends lost 0 bases and 0 bases, in that order; junction bases with no gene match: 3. This CDR3 is CASSVGGQFSGNTIYF. CDR3 sequence (DNA): TGTGCCAGCAGCGTAGGGGGACAGTTCTCTGGAAACACCATATATTTT.

V and J are TRBV5-1 and TRBJ2-5; 8 bases are shared with TRBD2. V was pared by 0 bases and J by 3 bases, with 4 bases of the junction left unmatched. The CDR3 length is 15 residues. In germline, CDR1 is SGHRS, CDR2 YFSETQ. CDR3 bases: TGCGCCAGCAGCTTGGACGGGAGGGGGGAAGAGACCCAGTACTTC. It codes for CASSLDGRGEETQYF.

This clone has only one observation. V usage is TRBV5-4 and J usage is TRBJ2-5; TRBD2 aligns across 13 bases. This CDR3 is built from 16 residues. From germline, CDR1 is SGHNT and CDR2 YYREEE (reference sequence). The V gene end was trimmed by 5 bases and the J gene end by 3 bases; junction bases not matched to a gene: 7. CDR3: CASRGGLAGTEETQYF. The CDR3 nucleotides read TGTGCCAGCAGGGGGGGACTAGCGGGGACAGAAGAGACCCAGTACTTC.

This rearrangement joins TRBV5-1 to TRBJ1-3; D possibly corresponds to TRBD1 (6 bases). CDR3 size: 15 residues. Between the trimmed V and J ends, which lost 4 bases and 2 bases, there was a span of 13 bases. From germline, CDR1 is SGHRS and CDR2 YFSETQ. As DNA, the CDR3 is TGCGCCAGCAGCCTATCCGGGACAACTGGAAACACCATATATTTT. Its translation: CASSLSGTTGNTIYF.

A single count supports this clone. The chain recombines TRBV18 with TRBJ2-5, with a weak D call TRBD2 (6 bases). This CDR3 is built from 14 residues. V was cut by 1 base and J by 5 bases, with 11 bases left in between. In germline, CDR1 is KGHSH, CDR2 LQKENI. The CDR3: CASSPLGDSETQYF. The CDR3 region has the DNA TGTGCCAGCTCACCACTGGGGGACTCCGAGACCCAGTACTTC.

This chain joins TRBV6-4 and TRBJ2-7; D call uncertain. Looked up from germline, CDR1 is MRHNA and CDR2 is SNTAGT. Trimming removed 0 bases at V and 2 bases at J, with 14 bases between. The CDR3 loop spans 16 amino acids. The chain's CDR3 is CASSDSISRCAYEQYF. CDR3 nucleotide sequence: TGTGCCAGCAGTGACTCGATATCCAGGTGCGCCTACGAGCAGTACTTC.

This clone is medium-sized (0.01 to 0.1%) by share. This sample also contains other DNA sequences that code for the same CDR3. This chain uses TRBV13 with TRBJ2-6; TRBD2 agrees at 11 bases. This CDR3 is 18 amino acids long. From germline, CDR1 is PRHDT and CDR2 FYEKMQ (reference sequence). V dropped 3 bases and J dropped 1; count of bases not matched to a gene: 5. CDR3 loop: CASSLTGLAVSGANVLTF. CDR3 in DNA: TGTGCCAGCAGCTTGACGGGACTAGCGGTTTCTGGGGCCAACGTCCTGACTTTC.